This entry lists 24 T cell receptor beta chains sequenced from one sample in a study of shared clonotypes between healthy human individuals. Naive CD8 cells, CD45RO-negative and positively selected for CCR7, excluded terminally differentiated effector memory CD45RA+ cells. The assay was immunoSEQ multiplex PCR, and TCRdb's table has in-frame clones only and misses some. The sample holds some 1,900,000 clones, less than 95% seen once. Sample: naive CD8+ T cells sorted from blood. These TCRs come from a man aged 18 to 35 in good health.

The genes are TRBV28 and TRBJ2-1; D is possibly TRBD2 (7 bases). CDR1 is MDHEN and CDR2 is SYDVKM in the germline V gene. The germline V and J ends were trimmed by 2 bases and 4 bases, with 12 bases remaining between them. CDR3 length: 15 residues. The CDR3 reads CASSLTGGRYNEQFF. The CDR3 DNA follows: TGTGCCAGCAGTTTAACCGGGGGGCGATACAATGAGCAGTTCTTC.

The chain is built from TRBV6-1 and TRBJ2-7; 8 positions agree with TRBD2. The germline CDR1 and CDR2 sequences are MNHNS and SASEGT. V shed 2 bases, J shed 3 bases, and the junction held 6 bases outside the gene matches. CDR3 size: 15 residues. CDR3 bases: TGTGCCAGCAGTGAATGGATCCTAGCGGGCTACGAGCAGTACTTC. Amino acid sequence: CASSEWILAGYEQYF.

The rearrangement joins TRBV7-8 to TRBJ2-7, with 7 bases aligning to TRBD2. CDR3 length: 17 residues. V was pared by 5 bases and J by 3 bases, with 16 bases of the junction left unmatched. The germline V gene has CDR1 SGHVS and CDR2 FQNEAQ. The CDR3: CASSLQRNVASGYEQYF. DNA of the CDR3: TGTGCCAGCAGCCTACAGCGGAACGTGGCTAGCGGCTACGAGCAGTACTTC.

The rearrangement joins TRBV7-9 to TRBJ1-4, with D tentatively TRBD1 (5 bases). This CDR3 is 13 amino acids long. V was cut by 2 bases and J by 6 bases, with 7 bases left in between. The germline gives CDR1 SEHNR, CDR2 FQNEAQ (reference sequence). In DNA, the CDR3 is TGTGCCAGCAGCTTACAAGGGGATGAAAAACTGTTTTTT. Translated, it gives CASSLQGDEKLFF.

This chain links TRBV19 with TRBJ2-7; perhaps TRBD2 as D (6 bases). The germline V and J ends were trimmed by 0 bases and 2 bases, with 11 bases remaining between them. The CDR3 totals 15 residues. The germline gives CDR1 LNHDA, CDR2 SQIVND (reference sequence). CDR3 sequence: CASSIELGLPYEQYF. In DNA, the CDR3 is TGTGCCAGTAGTATAGAATTGGGACTTCCCTACGAGCAGTACTTC.

This rearrangement joins TRBV7-9 to TRBJ1-1; 7 positions match TRBD1. This CDR3 is built from 15 residues. V was pared by 5 bases and J by 0 bases, with 6 bases of the junction left unmatched. The germline V gene encodes CDR1 SEHNR and CDR2 FQNEAQ (reference sequence). CDR3 nucleotide sequence: TGTGCCAGCAGCGTACGGGACAGCCTGAACACTGAAGCTTTCTTT. Protein sequence: CASSVRDSLNTEAFF. The complete variable domain, with remaining parts taken from reference TRBV7-9 and TRBJ1-1, reads DTGVSQNPRHKITKRGQNVTFRCDPISEHNRLYWYRQTLGQGPEFLTYFQNEAQLEKSRLLSDRFSAERPKGSFSTLEIQRTEQGDSAMYLCASSVRDSLNTEAFFGQGTRLTVV.

About this clone: Other DNA sequences in this specimen translate into the identical CDR3. The rearrangement joins TRBV27 to TRBJ2-7, with D possibly matching TRBD2 (5 bases). Trimming stripped 2 bases from V and 2 bases from J, with 7 bases between. Germline assignment: CDR1 MNHEY and CDR2 SMNVEV (reference sequence). The CDR3 spans 13 residues. The CDR3 sequence is CASSLRGAYEQYF. CDR3 nucleotides: TGTGCCAGCAGTTTACGGGGAGCCTACGAGCAGTACTTC.

This clone was counted once. The V call is TRBV9, the J call TRBJ2-3; D call uncertain. This CDR3 comprises 16 residues. Trimming removed 1 base at V and 2 bases at J, with 14 bases between. Per the germline V gene, CDR1 is SGDLS and CDR2 is YYNGEE. The CDR3, as DNA: TGTGCCAGCAGCGTATATAGAGGCGGAGACACAGATACGCAGTATTTT. Its protein product is CASSVYRGGDTDTQYF.

The rearrangement joins TRBV9 to TRBJ2-3; TRBD2 matches at 12 bases. The CDR3 extends over 18 amino acids. Germline assignment: CDR1 SGDLS and CDR2 YYNGEE. The ends lost 4 bases at V and 0 bases at J; junction bases unmatched: 9. CDR3 nucleotides: TGTGCCAGCAGCTCCCGACTAGCGGGAGAATGGAGCACAGATACGCAGTATTTT. Its protein product is CASSSRLAGEWSTDTQYF. Based on the CDR3 plus reference TRBV9 and TRBJ2-3, the full variable domain is DSGVTQTPKHLITATGQRVTLRCSPRSGDLSVYWYQQSLDQGLQFLIQYYNGEERAKGNILERFSAQQFPDLHSELNLSSLELGDSALYFCASSSRLAGEWSTDTQYFGPGTRLTVL.

The chain recombines TRBV2 with TRBJ2-7; D gene ambiguous. Trimming cost V 3 bases and J 2 bases, with 8 bases left between them. Per germline, CDR1 SNHLY and CDR2 FYNNEI. The CDR3 extends over 13 amino acids. The CDR3 sequence is CASSDSSPYEQYF. In DNA, the CDR3 is TGTGCCAGCAGTGATAGCAGTCCCTACGAGCAGTACTTC. Together with reference TRBV2 and TRBJ2-7, the CDR3 gives the full variable domain: EPEVTQTPSHQVTQMGQEVILRCVPISNHLYFYWYRQILGQKVEFLVSFYNNEISEKSEIFDDQFSVERPDGSNFTLKIRSTKLEDSAMYFCASSDSSPYEQYFGPGTRLTVT.

This sequence joins TRBV9 and TRBJ2-2; 7 bases align to TRBD2. V lost 6 bases to trimming and J lost 6 bases; unmatched junction nucleotides: 5. Germline V CDR1 and CDR2: SGDLS, YYNGEE. The CDR3 covers 13 residues. CDR3 sequence (DNA): TGTGCCAGCACCCCTCGGGGGGCCGGGGAGCTGTTTTTT. It translates to CASTPRGAGELFF. Drawing the rest from reference TRBV9 and TRBJ2-2, the complete variable domain is DSGVTQTPKHLITATGQRVTLRCSPRSGDLSVYWYQQSLDQGLQFLIQYYNGEERAKGNILERFSAQQFPDLHSELNLSSLELGDSALYFCASTPRGAGELFFGEGSRLTVL.

As regards this clone: Within the sample, other DNA sequences also encode this same CDR3. V gene TRBV11-2 combines with J gene TRBJ1-1; D unclear. The CDR3 sequence is 11 residues long. CDR1 is SGHAT, CDR2 FQNNGV, per germline. The V end was cut by 5 bases, the J end by 8 bases, with 9 bases between. The CDR3 reads CASSLLGEAFF. CDR3 DNA sequence: TGTGCCAGCAGCCTTCTCGGGGAAGCTTTCTTT.

This chain connects TRBV6-5 to TRBJ2-5, with D perhaps TRBD1 or TRBD2 (5 bases each). The V and J ends lost 6 bases and 1 base respectively, with 9 bases between them. The CDR3 has 13 residues. Germline-derived CDR1 and CDR2 are MNHEY and SVGAGI. As DNA, the CDR3 is TGTGCCAGCAGCCACGGGACCCAAGAGACCCAGTACTTC. This codes for CASSHGTQETQYF.

This chain uses TRBV27 with TRBJ2-1, with TRBD1 identical over 9 bases. CDR3 length: 14 amino acids. Germline lookup yields CDR1 MNHEY and CDR2 SMNVEV (reference sequence). Trimming at V came to 4 bases and at J to 8 bases, leaving 6 bases not matched to a gene. CDR3 sequence (DNA): TGTGCCAGCAGTTCGACAGGGGGGTTCGATGAGCAGTTCTTC. This encodes CASSSTGGFDEQFF.

Comments on this clone: Additional DNA sequences in this sample encode the identical CDR3. This rearrangement joins TRBV28 to TRBJ2-7; the match to TRBD2 covers 7 bases. There are 14 residues in the CDR3. V dropped 2 bases and J dropped 0; count of bases not matched to a gene: 1. The germline V gene has CDR1 MDHEN and CDR2 SYDVKM. The CDR3 is CASSLTGGSYEQYF. For the CDR3, the DNA is TGTGCCAGCAGTTTAACGGGAGGCTCCTACGAGCAGTACTTC.

V and J are TRBV5-4 and TRBJ1-6, with 8 nucleotides matching TRBD1. The CDR3 extends over 14 amino acids. J was trimmed by 8 bases and V by 5 bases; bases with no gene match: 6. Germline V gene lookup returns CDR1 SGHNT and CDR2 YYREEE (reference sequence). DNA of the CDR3: TGTGCCAGCAGGATACAGGGGGGTGATTCACCCCTCCACTTT. As protein: CASRIQGGDSPLHF.

The chain links TRBV11-2 to TRBJ2-7; 12 nucleotides line up with TRBD2. The CDR3 covers 15 residues. CDR1 and CDR2 from the germline V gene are SGHAT and FQNNGV. The junction had 6 bases not matched to a gene; V was cut back by 5 bases and J by 4 bases. The CDR3 bases are TGTGCCAGCAGCCCCAGGACTAGCGGGATATACGAGCAGTACTTC. It encodes CASSPRTSGIYEQYF.

CDR3 DNA: TGTGCCAGCAGCTTAGCGCAGGGTATGGAAAACACCATATATTTT. Translating it yields CASSLAQGMENTIYF. The J gene is TRBJ1-3, the V gene TRBV7-9, with D possibly matching TRBD1 (5 bases). Germline V gene lookup returns CDR1 SEHNR and CDR2 FQNEAQ (reference sequence). The V gene lost 0 bases and the J gene lost 6 bases, with 12 bases spanning the gap. The CDR3 consists of 15 residues. The full variable domain, its missing parts supplied by reference TRBV7-9 and TRBJ1-3, is DTGVSQNPRHKITKRGQNVTFRCDPISEHNRLYWYRQTLGQGPEFLTYFQNEAQLEKSRLLSDRFSAERPKGSFSTLEIQRTEQGDSAMYLCASSLAQGMENTIYFGEGSWLTVV.

The chain links TRBV6-1 to TRBJ2-3; no firm D call. Germline CDR1 is MNHNS and CDR2 is SASEGT. V was cut by 4 bases and J by 0 bases, with 11 bases left in between. The CDR3 runs 15 residues. The CDR3 region is CASSVWVGSTDTQYF. In DNA, the CDR3 is TGTGCCAGCAGTGTTTGGGTGGGTAGCACAGATACGCAGTATTTT.

CDR3 in amino acids: CASSQESSTSGRATDTQYF. The CDR3 nucleotides are TGCGCCAGCAGCCAAGAATCAAGTACTAGCGGGAGGGCCACAGATACGCAGTATTTT. The chain recombines TRBV4-3 with TRBJ2-3; 13 bases match TRBD2. The V segment lost 0 bases and the J segment 2 bases; nucleotides outside the gene matches: 8. CDR1 is LGHNA, CDR2 YSLEER, per germline. This CDR3 has 19 residues.

The chain couples TRBV7-9 to TRBJ2-5; TRBD2 matches 9 bases. The V gene end was trimmed by 0 bases and the J gene end by 5 bases; junction bases not matched to a gene: 10. The CDR3 contains 17 residues. The V gene's germline CDR1 is SEHNR and CDR2 FQNEAQ (reference sequence). In DNA form, the CDR3 reads TGTGCCAGCAGCTTAGCGGAAGGGCTAGCGGGAACGGAGACCCAGTACTTC. It translates to CASSLAEGLAGTETQYF.

This chain joins TRBV5-1 and TRBJ1-1; 7 bases match TRBD1. CDR1 SGHRS and CDR2 YFSETQ come from the germline V gene. V lost 0 bases and J lost 0; bases outside the gene matches: 2. The CDR3 length is 15 residues. In DNA form, the CDR3 reads TGCGCCAGCAGCTTGGAGACAGGGCTGAACACTGAAGCTTTCTTT. This sequence encodes CASSLETGLNTEAFF.

The V call is TRBV2, the J call TRBJ1-2; TRBD1 is a possible D gene (6 bases). This CDR3 contains 15 residues. Per germline, CDR1 SNHLY and CDR2 FYNNEI. The ends were cut back, 3 bases at V and 3 bases at J, with 14 bases in the middle. CDR3 sequence (DNA): TGTGCCAGCAGTGAGAATTGGGGGCTCGACTATGGCTACACCTTC. Translation gives CASSENWGLDYGYTF.

This chain connects TRBV5-6 to TRBJ2-6; no reliable D call. Deletions cut 0 bases from V and 6 bases from J, with 7 bases between. The V gene's germline CDR1 is SGHDT and CDR2 YYEEEE. The CDR3 totals 14 residues. This CDR3 reads CASSLGVEANVLTF. As DNA, the CDR3 is TGTGCCAGCAGCTTGGGTGTGGAGGCCAACGTCCTGACTTTC.